This T cell receptor (beta chain) comes out of a study of T cell clonotyping in hematopoietic cell transplantation (dated by TCRdb to 2020 to 2022). Background on the whole study: Recipient samples taken before transplant were obtained following cytoreduction. In the study, 140 or so blood samples were gathered from a few dozen consecutive transplant recipients and their related donors. Recruitment of patients was conducted between late 2015 and early 2017, and follow-up was continued until late 2020 or death. Summary of the overall study and its limitations: Broader TCR repertoire diversity after transplant was predicted by Inverse Simpson Index values from donors and from recipients before transplant. Recipient TCR diversity fell after transplant, with pathologically expanded clonotypes rising progressively from day 30 to day 180. The sample size was limited, and because cells were not sorted, the contributions of CD4 and CD8 repertoires could not be separated. Recipient repertoires showed only a small fraction of overlap with donor repertoires, and over 97% appeared de novo at the given depth.

Per the publication, the time point label means: recipient sample about 28 days before transplant, after cytoreduction. Blood samples were obtained from recipients approximately 28 days before transplant and at days 30, 100 and 180 after transplant. Nuclei Lysis Solution was used to extract genomic DNA from fresh or cryopreserved unfractionated peripheral blood mononuclear cells. This clone was seen just once. Its antigen specificity is not known. Base-call qualities are not available, and no considerably larger clone is one nucleotide away. Looking up the germline V gene (reference sequence) yields CDR1 LNHDA and CDR2 SQIVND. Taken from cysteine to phenylalanine, the CDR3 has 15 residues. Solely the CDR3 DNA is kept, with 45 bases framed from the first base. The V end loses 3 bases and the J end loses 0 bases, and a stretch of 12 bases separates them. The immunoSEQ assay, a bias-controlled multiplex PCR using V- and J-specific primers, was used to amplify TCR beta CDR3 regions from genomic DNA. In a second PCR step, the CDR3 amplicons were tagged with a proprietary barcode plus Illumina adapter sequences. CDR3 libraries were sequenced on an Illumina MiSeq instrument. The paper's data handling went like this. Export and quality control were done with immunoSEQ Analyzer 3.0, while downstream analyses used R Bioconductor and Immunarch. Only productive rearrangements in the normalized downsampled data set went into calculating the repertoire metrics. In the normalized cohort, a clonotype counted as pathologically expanded if the clonotype was larger than 5 templates. Repertoire diversity was measured with the Inverse Simpson Index. The non-normalized data set was used for CMV-specificity analyses so that all clonotypes could be captured. Here the immuneACCESS table is served through TCRdb, limited to in-frame sequences with V and J called. Missing clones are a known gap in these copies; in checked studies unresolved V genes cover under half, and the rest lacks a known reason. That table supplies the V and J calls and clone size; D and trimming were determined from the DNA. Present in this sample are more than 20,000 clones, around 84% of which were seen just once. The biggest ten clones account for approximately 22% of the sample.

The sample was peripheral blood mononuclear cells, taken before stem cell transplant. This receptor was taken from a woman aged 55-75 years with acute myeloid leukemia. Some clones in this sample may be carry-over from other donors' samples. The receptor chain draws on TRBV19 and TRBJ2-7; the D gene assignment is ambiguous. The CDR3 in this case is CASSISKGNSYEQYF. Here is the DNA: TGTGCCAGTAGTATCAGCAAAGGGAACTCCTACGAGCAGTACTTC.